This entry concerns a single T cell receptor (beta chain). The sample belongs to a study of T-cell reconstitution after alpha-beta-depleted transplantation in children. Trimming shortened V by 1 base and J by 0 bases, and 6 bases separated the two germline ends. The CDR3 totals 13 residues. Germline V CDR1 and CDR2: DFQATT, SNEGSKA (reference sequence). The library targeted TCRbeta and was prepared with unique molecular identifiers. TCRdb passed the PCR reads through MiXCR, listing each CDR3 protein once. The sample yields approximately 240,000 distinct CDR3 sequences, under 9.5% seen once. The clonotype comes from a human donor who donated a stem cell graft to a child with acute lymphoblastic leukemia. This specimen was PBMCs from the stem cell graft donor, taken from the stem cell graft. The V call is TRBV20-1, the J call TRBJ1-2; D ambiguous. DNA of the CDR3: TGCAGTGCTAGAGCTCCCGCTAACTATGGCTACACCTTC. Its translation: CSARAPANYGYTF.